This T cell receptor beta chain was sequenced in a study of T-cell reconstitution after alpha-beta-depleted transplantation in children. Germline values: CDR1 MNHEY, CDR2 SMNVEV (reference sequence). Deletions cut 6 bases from V and 8 bases from J, with 16 bases between. This CDR3 has 13 residues. Study-wide points: Reportedly, only several hundred clones from non-depleted graft cells drove alpha-beta T-cell counts at about two months. Among T cells one year after transplant, newly produced cells accounted for most counts and diversity.

The TCRbeta library was prepared with unique molecular identifiers. TCRdb reanalysed the PCR reads using MiXCR and keeps one entry per CDR3 protein. The sample lists 300,000 to 350,000 distinct CDR3 sequences; roughly 15% were seen once. This clonotype was detected ten times or more. Its antigen is unknown. This receptor was taken from a male patient aged 2-15 years who had a stem cell transplant for acute lymphoblastic leukemia, so the T cells may come from the graft donor. The material was PBMCs, mostly from graft donor cells, obtained 360 days after TCRalphabeta/CD19-depleted stem cell transplant. The chain couples TRBV27 to TRBJ1-2; D possibly corresponds to TRBD1 (6 bases). The CDR3 coding sequence is TGTGCCAGCAGAAAATCAGGGGACGGCGGCTACACCTTC. This sequence encodes CASRKSGDGGYTF.